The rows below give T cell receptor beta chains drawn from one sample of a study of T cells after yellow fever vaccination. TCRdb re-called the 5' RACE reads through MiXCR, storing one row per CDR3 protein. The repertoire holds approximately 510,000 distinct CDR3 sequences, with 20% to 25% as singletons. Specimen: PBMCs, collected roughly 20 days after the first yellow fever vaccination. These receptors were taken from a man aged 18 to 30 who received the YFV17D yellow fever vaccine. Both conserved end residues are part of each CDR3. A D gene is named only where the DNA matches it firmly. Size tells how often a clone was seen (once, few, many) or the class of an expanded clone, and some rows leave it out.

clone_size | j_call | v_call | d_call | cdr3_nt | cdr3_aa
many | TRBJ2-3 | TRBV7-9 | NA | TGTGCCAGCAGCTCCTACGAGGAGGGGTCAGATACGCAGTATTTT | CASSSYEEGSDTQYF
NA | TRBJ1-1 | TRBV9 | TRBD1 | TGTGCCAGCAGCGACCCAGGGGGTCGCACTGAAGCTTTCTTT | CASSDPGGRTEAFF
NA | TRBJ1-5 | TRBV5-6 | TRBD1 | TGTGCCAGCAGCAACACAGGGGGCGCGGGTCAGCCCCAGCATTTT | CASSNTGGAGQPQHF
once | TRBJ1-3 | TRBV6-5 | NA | TGTGCCAGCACGGCGGCTGGAAACACCATATATTTT | CASTAAGNTIYF
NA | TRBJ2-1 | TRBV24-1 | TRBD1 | TGTGCCACCAGGATGACAGGGTACAATGAGCAGTTCTTC | CATRMTGYNEQFF
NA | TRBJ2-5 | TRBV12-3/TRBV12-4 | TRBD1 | TGTGCCAGCAGCCGAAAACCGGGACAGGGGGAAGAGACCCAGTACTTC | CASSRKPGQGEETQYF
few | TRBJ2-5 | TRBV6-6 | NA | TGTGCCAGCGGTAACCACCAAGAGACCCAGTACTTC | CASGNHQETQYF
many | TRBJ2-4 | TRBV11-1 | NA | TGTGCCAGCAGCGGGCTCTCCAAAAACATTCAGTACTTC | CASSGLSKNIQYF
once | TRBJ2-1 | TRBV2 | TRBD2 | TGTGCCAGCAGTTCAGACTTGAGGCGGGGGGGCCTATTATCCTACAATGAGCAGTTCTTC | CASSSDLRRGGLLSYNEQFF
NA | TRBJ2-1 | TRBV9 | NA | TGTGCCAGCAGCGTAGAGCTCTGGGATGAGCAGTTCTTC | CASSVELWDEQFF
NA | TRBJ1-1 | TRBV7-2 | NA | TGTGCCAGCAGCCGCGGGGGGGGAGCGAACACTGAAGCTTTCTTT | CASSRGGGANTEAFF
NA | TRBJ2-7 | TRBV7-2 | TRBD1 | TGTGCCAGCAGCTTCTACAGGGGACCCACTTACGAGCAGTACTTC | CASSFYRGPTYEQYF
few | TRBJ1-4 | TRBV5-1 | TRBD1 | TGCGCCAGCAGCTGGACGGGACAGGGGGCTATAGGTGAAAAACTGTTTTTT | CASSWTGQGAIGEKLFF
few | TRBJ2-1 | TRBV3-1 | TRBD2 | TGTGCCAGCAGCCAAAAGCGGGGGAGGGATGAGCAGTTCTTC | CASSQKRGRDEQFF
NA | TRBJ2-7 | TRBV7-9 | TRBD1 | TGTGCCAGCAGCTTAAACAGGGGGGAATACGAGCAGTACTTC | CASSLNRGEYEQYF
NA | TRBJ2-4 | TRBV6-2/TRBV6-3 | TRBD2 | TGTGCCAGCAGTTACACCGCACTAGCGGGGGGTTGGAACATTCAGTACTTC | CASSYTALAGGWNIQYF
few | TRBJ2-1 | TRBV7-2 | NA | TGTGCCAGCAGCTTAGCCGATTATGAGCAGTTCTTC | CASSLADYEQFF
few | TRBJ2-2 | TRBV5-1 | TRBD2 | TGCGCCAGCAGCGATGGACTAGTAGGATCCGGGGAGCTGTTTTTT | CASSDGLVGSGELFF
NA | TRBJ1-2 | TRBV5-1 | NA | TGCGCCAGCAGCCCCGATCCCTTCTATGGCTACACCTTC | CASSPDPFYGYTF
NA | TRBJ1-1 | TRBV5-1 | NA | TGCGCCAGCAGCAAAGAGAACACTGAAGCTTTCTTT | CASSKENTEAFF
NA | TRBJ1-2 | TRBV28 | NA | TGTGCCAGCAGTTTTGGGGGATATCGTGGCTACACCTTC | CASSFGGYRGYTF
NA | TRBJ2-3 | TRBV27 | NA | TGTGCCAGCCGACTAGGGATGAGCACAGATACGCAGTATTTT | CASRLGMSTDTQYF
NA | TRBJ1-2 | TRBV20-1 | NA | TGCAGTGCTCTCCCCGAAGGTCGGGGTGGCTACACCTTC | CSALPEGRGGYTF
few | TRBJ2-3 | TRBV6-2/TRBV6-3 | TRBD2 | TGTGCCAGCAGTCGATCCGGACTAGCCACAGATACGCAGTATTTT | CASSRSGLATDTQYF
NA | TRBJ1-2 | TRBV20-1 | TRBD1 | TGCAGTGCTAGATCCCCAACCGGGACAGAGCATGGCTACACCTTC | CSARSPTGTEHGYTF
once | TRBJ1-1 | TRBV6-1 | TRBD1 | TGTGCCAGCAGTCGGACAGGGACGGTCACTGAAGCTTTCTTT | CASSRTGTVTEAFF
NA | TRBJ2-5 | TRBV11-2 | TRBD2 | TGTGCCAGCAGCTTTCTAGCGGGGGGGCCCGAGACCCAGTACTTC | CASSFLAGGPETQYF
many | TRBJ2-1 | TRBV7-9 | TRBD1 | TGTGCCAGCAGCACAAGGGACAGCAATCAGTTCTTC | CASSTRDSNQFF
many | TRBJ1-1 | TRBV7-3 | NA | TGTGCCAGCGGGGACACAGCGAACACTGAAGCTTTCTTT | CASGDTANTEAFF
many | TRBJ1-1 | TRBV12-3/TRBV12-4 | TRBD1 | TGTGCCAGCAGTCGCCATGACAGGGCCGGGACTGAAGCTTTCTTT | CASSRHDRAGTEAFF
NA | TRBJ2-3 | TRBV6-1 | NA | TGTGCCAGCACCACGCGTTCCGACGGGGGTTTGAATACGCAGTATTTT | CASTTRSDGGLNTQYF
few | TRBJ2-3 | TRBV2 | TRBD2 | TGTGCCAGCACCCCCCCTGGGGCGGGGGGGCGGGATACGCAGTATTTT | CASTPPGAGGRDTQYF
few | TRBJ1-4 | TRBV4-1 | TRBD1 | TGCGCCAGCAGCCAAGAGGAGACAGGGGAGCAACTGTTTTTT | CASSQEETGEQLFF
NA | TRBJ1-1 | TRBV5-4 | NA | TGTGCCAGCAGCCTTCGGGGGAGGGATGAAGCTTTCTTT | CASSLRGRDEAFF
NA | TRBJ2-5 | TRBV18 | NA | TGTGCCAGCTCACCCCAAAAGGGAAAGGAGGGACGGGAGACCCAGTACTTC | CASSPQKGKEGRETQYF
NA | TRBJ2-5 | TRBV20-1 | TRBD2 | TGCAGTGCTATAAAAGAAGGCGGGGGACAAGAGACCCAGTACTTC | CSAIKEGGGQETQYF
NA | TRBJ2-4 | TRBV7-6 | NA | TGTGCCAGCAGCTTTGGTAGCAGAGCCAAAAACATTCAGTACTTC | CASSFGSRAKNIQYF
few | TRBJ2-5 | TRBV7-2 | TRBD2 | TGTGCCAGCGGCCCGGGACTAGCCACGGAGACCCAGTACTTC | CASGPGLATETQYF
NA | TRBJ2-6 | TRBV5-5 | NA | TGTGCCAGCAGCTCGCTGGCTGGACGGCCTTCTGGGGCCAACGTCCTGACTTTC | CASSSLAGRPSGANVLTF
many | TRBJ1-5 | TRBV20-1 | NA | TGCAGTGCTAGAGGAGACGGTAATCAGCCCCAGCATTTT | CSARGDGNQPQHF
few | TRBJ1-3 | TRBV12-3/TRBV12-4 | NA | TGTGCCAGCAGGGCAGTTGGAAACACCATATATTTT | CASRAVGNTIYF
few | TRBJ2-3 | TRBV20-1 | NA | TGCAGTGGGCTAGGAGGGACAGATACGCAGTATTTT | CSGLGGTDTQYF
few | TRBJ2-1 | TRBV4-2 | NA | TGTGCCAGCAGCCAAGAGGGCGGGGTTTACAATGAGCAGTTCTTC | CASSQEGGVYNEQFF
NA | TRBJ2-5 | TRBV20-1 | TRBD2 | TGCAGTGCTGGACTAGCGGGGAGGGAGACCCAGTACTTC | CSAGLAGRETQYF
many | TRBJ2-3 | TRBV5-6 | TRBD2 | TGTGCCAGCAGCTTGGCAGCGGGGGCGCCCACAGATACGCAGTATTTT | CASSLAAGAPTDTQYF
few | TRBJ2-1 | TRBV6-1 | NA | TGTGCCAGCAGTGAAGCTTTGGTCGATGAGCAGTTCTTC | CASSEALVDEQFF
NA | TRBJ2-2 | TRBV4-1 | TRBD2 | TGCGCCAGCAGCCAAGTGGTAGCGGGGATAAACACCGGGGAGCTGTTTTTT | CASSQVVAGINTGELFF
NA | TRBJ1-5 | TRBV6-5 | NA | TGTGCCAGCAGTTACACAGGTCCCACGAGCAATCAGCCCCAGCATTTT | CASSYTGPTSNQPQHF
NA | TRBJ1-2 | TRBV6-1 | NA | TGTGCCAGCAGGTTTCCGGAGCGGGAAGTTAACTATGGCTACACCTTC | CASRFPEREVNYGYTF
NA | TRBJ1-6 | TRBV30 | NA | TGTGCCTGGAGTCAGGCAGGGAATTCACCCCTCCACTTT | CAWSQAGNSPLHF
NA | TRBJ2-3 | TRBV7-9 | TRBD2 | TGTGCCAGCAGCTTAGGTAGCGGGGAAGGCACAGATACGCAGTATTTT | CASSLGSGEGTDTQYF
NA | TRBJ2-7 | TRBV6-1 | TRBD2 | TGTGCCAGTAGGCGAGCGGGGGGGGACGAGCAGTACTTC | CASRRAGGDEQYF
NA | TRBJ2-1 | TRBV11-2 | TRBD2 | TGTGCCAGCAGCTTAGGGTCCACTAGCGGATACAATGAGCAGTTCTTC | CASSLGSTSGYNEQFF
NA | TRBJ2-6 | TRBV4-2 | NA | TGTGCCAGCAGCCGACTCCTCCGGACTGACGACTCTGGGGCCAACGTCCTGACTTTC | CASSRLLRTDDSGANVLTF
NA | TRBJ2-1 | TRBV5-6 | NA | TGTGCCAGCAGCGTCAGGAGTGAGCAGTTCTTC | CASSVRSEQFF